This record concerns one TCR beta chain sequence. This clonotype was seen only a few times. This receptor's antigen is unknown. There are no base qualities to consult, and no much larger clone falls within one base. The method was 5' RACE. The listed sequencing device is NextSeq 500. In the TCR library protocol, unique molecular identifiers were attached to individual cDNA molecules to correct for PCR bias and sequencing error. Both TCR alpha and beta chains were sequenced, and tight co-correlation was observed between alpha and beta sequence abundances in each sample. The authors processed their data as follows. Decombinator V4 was used to annotate the V gene, J gene and CDR3 of the TCR sequences. Expanded TCRs were defined as changing significantly between any two time points under a Poisson model with p below 0.0001. TCR abundances were normalised to the total number of TCRs sequenced per sample and expressed as counts per million. TRAV1-2 paired with TRAJ12, TRAJ20 or TRAJ33 defined MAIT TCRs, while TRAV10 paired with TRAJ18 defined iNKT TCRs. VDJdb, accessed 1 November 2021, was searched for CMV, EBV and SARS-CoV-2 annotated TCRs, with TCRs annotated for multiple antigens excluded. The raw public data were reprocessed by TCRdb itself: fastp quality trimming at Q25, MiXCR clonotype calling, in-frame beta chains only. CDR3 protein sequences are deduplicated, and each keeps its most common genes and DNA. The authors' filters were not applied to this entry. This sample comprises tens of thousands of distinct CDR3 sequences, around 9% of them detected only once. The top ten clones comprise less than 25% of the sample.

This specimen comes from a study of early T cells in non-severe SARS-CoV-2 infection (dated by TCRdb to the early 2020s). For context, the study as a whole: TCR sequencing used bulk RNA from unsorted whole blood, so alpha and beta chains could not be paired.

The study was a case-control design nested within a healthcare worker cohort in London, UK, with weekly nasopharyngeal swab PCR tests and blood sampling. Healthcare workers were recruited during the week of the UK lockdown, between 23 and 31 March 2020, and followed weekly for up to 16 weeks. What the study reported, not specific to this receptor: VDJdb matching was skewed toward anti-spike CD8 responses and likely underestimated virus-specific expansions by missing private and CD4 specificities.

V and J lose 2 bases and 0 bases, and a span of 7 bases separates them. The CDR3, from cysteine to phenylalanine, totals 14 residues. Of all the DNA, just the CDR3 is kept, 42 bases in frame from base 1. The rearrangement combines TRBV12-3 or TRBV12-4 with TRBJ1-1; the D gene is unclear. The clonotype comes from an adult who was a healthcare worker with PCR-confirmed SARS-CoV-2 infection or an uninfected control (not recorded which). Sequenced input: whole blood. The sequenced DNA: TGTGCCAGCAGTTTAATTGGGATGAACACTGAAGCTTTCTTT. Its coded protein is CASSLIGMNTEAFF.